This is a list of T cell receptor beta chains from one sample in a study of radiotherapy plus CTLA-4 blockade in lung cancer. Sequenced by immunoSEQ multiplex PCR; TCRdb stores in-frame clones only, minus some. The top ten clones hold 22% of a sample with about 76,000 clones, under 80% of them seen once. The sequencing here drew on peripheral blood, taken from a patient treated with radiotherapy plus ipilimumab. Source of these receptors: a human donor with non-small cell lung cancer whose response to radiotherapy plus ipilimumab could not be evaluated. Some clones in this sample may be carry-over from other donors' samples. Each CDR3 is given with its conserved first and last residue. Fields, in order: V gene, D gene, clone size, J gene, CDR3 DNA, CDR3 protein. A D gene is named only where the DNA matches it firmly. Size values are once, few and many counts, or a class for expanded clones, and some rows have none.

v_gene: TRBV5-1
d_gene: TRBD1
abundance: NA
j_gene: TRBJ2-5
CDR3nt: TGCGCCAGCAGCTTTTTACAGGGGGCCCGTGAGACCCAGTACTTC
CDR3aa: CASSFLQGARETQYF

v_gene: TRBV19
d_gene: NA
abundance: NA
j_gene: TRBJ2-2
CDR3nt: TGTGCCAGTAGTATAGATCCAGGGGTGGACGGGGAGCTGTTTTTT
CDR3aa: CASSIDPGVDGELFF

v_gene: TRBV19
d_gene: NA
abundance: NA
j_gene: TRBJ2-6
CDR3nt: TGTGCCAGTAATGGCCTCGAATCCCGGGGAGGTGGGGCCAACGTCCTGACTTTC
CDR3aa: CASNGLESRGGGANVLTF

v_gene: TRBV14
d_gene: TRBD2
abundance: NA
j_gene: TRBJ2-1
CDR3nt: TGTGCCACCGCTAGCGGGGGGGCCTATTACAATGAGCAGTTCTTC
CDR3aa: CATASGGAYYNEQFF

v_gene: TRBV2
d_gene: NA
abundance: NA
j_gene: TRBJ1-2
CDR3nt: TGTGCCAGCAGTACTGAGTATGGCTACACCTTC
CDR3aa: CASSTEYGYTF

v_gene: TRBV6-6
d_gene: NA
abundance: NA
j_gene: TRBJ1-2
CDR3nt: TGTGCCAGCAGTTACTCCCTCGTGAGTGGCTACACCTTC
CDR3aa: CASSYSLVSGYTF

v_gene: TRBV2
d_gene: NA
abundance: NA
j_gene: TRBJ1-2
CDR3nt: TGTGCCAGCAACCCACTGCCAACTAACTATGGCTACACCTTC
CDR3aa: CASNPLPTNYGYTF

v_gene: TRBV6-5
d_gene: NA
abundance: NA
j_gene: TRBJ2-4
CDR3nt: TGTGCCAGCAGTTACTCTCAGGGTTCAAGGGACATTCAGTACTTC
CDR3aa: CASSYSQGSRDIQYF

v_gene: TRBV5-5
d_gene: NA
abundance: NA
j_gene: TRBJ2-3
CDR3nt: TGTGCCAGCAGCTTGCAACAGGGCACAGATACGCAGTATTTT
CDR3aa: CASSLQQGTDTQYF

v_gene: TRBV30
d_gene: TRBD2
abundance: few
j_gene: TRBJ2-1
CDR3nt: TGTGCCTGGAGACCGGGACTAGCTGTGGATGAGCAGTTCTTC
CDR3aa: CAWRPGLAVDEQFF

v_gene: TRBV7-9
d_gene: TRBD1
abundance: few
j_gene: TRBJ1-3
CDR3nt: TGTGCCAGCAGCTTACCGAACAGGGGGCGAGTCTCTGGAAACACCATATATTTT
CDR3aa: CASSLPNRGRVSGNTIYF

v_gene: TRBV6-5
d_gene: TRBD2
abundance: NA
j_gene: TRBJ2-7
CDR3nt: TGTGCCAGCAGTGAATATGGGGGGGGCTACGAGCAGTACTTC
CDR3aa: CASSEYGGGYEQYF

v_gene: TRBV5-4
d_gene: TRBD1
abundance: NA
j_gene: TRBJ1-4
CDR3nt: TGTGCCAGCAGCCTTGGGGGGACAGTTAATGAAAAACTGTTTTTT
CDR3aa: CASSLGGTVNEKLFF

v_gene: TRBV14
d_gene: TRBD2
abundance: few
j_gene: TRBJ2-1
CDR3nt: TGTGCCAGCAGCCAGCCGAATCGGGAGGGACTAGTGTACAATGAGCAGTTCTTC
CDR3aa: CASSQPNREGLVYNEQFF

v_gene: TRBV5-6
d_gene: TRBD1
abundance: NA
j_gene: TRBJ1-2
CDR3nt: TGTGCCAGCAGCTTGTGGGACAGGGCCTCTGGCTACACCTTC
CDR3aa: CASSLWDRASGYTF

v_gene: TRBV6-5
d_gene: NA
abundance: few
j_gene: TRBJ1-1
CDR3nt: TGTGCCAGCAGACAGGGAACCCAACCTTTCTTT
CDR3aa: CASRQGTQPFF

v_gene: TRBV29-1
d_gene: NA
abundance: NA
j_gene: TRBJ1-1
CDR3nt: TGCAGCGTTCGAGGGCGGATGAACACTGAAGCTTTCTTT
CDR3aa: CSVRGRMNTEAFF

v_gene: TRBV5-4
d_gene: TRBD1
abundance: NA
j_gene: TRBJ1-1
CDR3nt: TGTGCCAGCAGCCCCAGACAGGGAATAAACACTGAAGCTTTCTTT
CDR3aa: CASSPRQGINTEAFF

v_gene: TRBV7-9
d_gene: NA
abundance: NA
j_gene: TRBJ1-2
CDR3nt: TGTGCCAGCGATTCGACGGGGGTCTATGGCTACACCTTC
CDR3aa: CASDSTGVYGYTF

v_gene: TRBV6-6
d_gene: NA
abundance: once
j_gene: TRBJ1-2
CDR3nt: TGTGCCAGCAGTGCGTCCGACTATGGCTACACCTTC
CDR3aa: CASSASDYGYTF

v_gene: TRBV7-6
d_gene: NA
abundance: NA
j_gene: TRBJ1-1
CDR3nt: TGTGCCAGCAGCCCGGGACACGCGAACACTGAAGCTTTCTTT
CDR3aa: CASSPGHANTEAFF

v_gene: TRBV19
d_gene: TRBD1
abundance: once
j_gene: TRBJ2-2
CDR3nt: TGTGCCAGTAGTATGATGTTAGGGACAGCCAACACCGGGGAGCTGTTTTTT
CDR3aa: CASSMMLGTANTGELFF

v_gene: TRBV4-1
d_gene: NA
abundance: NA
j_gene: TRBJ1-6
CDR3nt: TGCGCCAGCAGCCAAGAAGTAGTCACGGGAAATTCACCCCTCCACTTT
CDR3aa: CASSQEVVTGNSPLHF

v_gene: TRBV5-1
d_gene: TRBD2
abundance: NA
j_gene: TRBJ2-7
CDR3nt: TGCGCCAGCAGCCCAGGGACTAGCGGACTCCTCGCCTACGAGCAGTACTTC
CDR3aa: CASSPGTSGLLAYEQYF

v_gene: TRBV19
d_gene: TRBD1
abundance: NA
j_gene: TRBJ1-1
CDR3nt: TGTGCCAGTACCTCAAAGGGGGCGGAGATGAACACTGAAGCTTTCTTT
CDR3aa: CASTSKGAEMNTEAFF

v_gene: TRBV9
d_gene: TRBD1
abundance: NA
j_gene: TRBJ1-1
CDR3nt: TGTGCCAGCAGCGTAGGAACAGGGGGGGACACTGAAGCTTTCTTT
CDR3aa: CASSVGTGGDTEAFF

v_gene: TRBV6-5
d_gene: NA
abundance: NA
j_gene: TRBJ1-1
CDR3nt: TGTGCCAGCACGCGGGGGGGCACTGAAGCTTTCTTT
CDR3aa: CASTRGGTEAFF

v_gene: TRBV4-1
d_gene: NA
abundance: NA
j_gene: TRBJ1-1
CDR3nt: TGCGCCAGCAGCCCTCGCCCAACAGGGTATAACACTGAAGCTTTCTTT
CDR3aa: CASSPRPTGYNTEAFF

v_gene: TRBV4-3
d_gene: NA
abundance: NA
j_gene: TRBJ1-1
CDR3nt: TGCGCCAGCAGCCTTTCCGGGAGTCAAGCTTTCTTT
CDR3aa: CASSLSGSQAFF

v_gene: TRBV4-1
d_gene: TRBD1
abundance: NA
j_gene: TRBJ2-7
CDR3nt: TGCGCCAGCAGCCTCCGGGACAGGGACTACGAGCAGTACTTC
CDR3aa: CASSLRDRDYEQYF

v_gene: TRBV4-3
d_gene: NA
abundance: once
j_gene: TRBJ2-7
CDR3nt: TGCGCCAGCAGCCAAGTCCTCGAGGGGGACTACGAGCAGCACTTC
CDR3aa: CASSQVLEGDYEQHF

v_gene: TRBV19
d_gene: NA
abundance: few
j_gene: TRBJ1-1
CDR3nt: TGTGCCAGTAGTGTCGGGACTCACTCTTTGAACACTGAAGCTTTCTTT
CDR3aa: CASSVGTHSLNTEAFF

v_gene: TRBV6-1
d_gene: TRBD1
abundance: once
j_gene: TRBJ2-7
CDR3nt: TGTGCCAGCATACCCGGGACAGGGGGCCTCGAGCAGTACTTC
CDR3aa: CASIPGTGGLEQYF

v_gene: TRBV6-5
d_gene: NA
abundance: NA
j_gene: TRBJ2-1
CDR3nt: TGTGCCAGCAGTTCCTTCCCCGCGAGGAATGAGCAGTTCTTC
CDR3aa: CASSSFPARNEQFF

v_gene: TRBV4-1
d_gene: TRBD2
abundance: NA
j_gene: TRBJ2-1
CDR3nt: TGCGCCAGCAGCCAAGACCCGGGGGGGGCCACCTACAATGAGCAGTTCTTC
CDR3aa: CASSQDPGGATYNEQFF

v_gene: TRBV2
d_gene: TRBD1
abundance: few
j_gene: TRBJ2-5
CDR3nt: TGTGCCAGCAGGAGGACAGGTTTACAAGAGACCCAGTACTTC
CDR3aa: CASRRTGLQETQYF

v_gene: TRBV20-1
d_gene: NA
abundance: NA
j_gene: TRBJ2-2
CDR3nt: TGCAGTGCTCCCGAGTTCGGGGAGCTGTTTTTT
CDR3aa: CSAPEFGELFF

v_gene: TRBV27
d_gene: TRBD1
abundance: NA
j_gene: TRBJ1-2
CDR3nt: TGTGCCAGCAGTTCCCTATTAGTCCACAGGGGGGGATATGGCTACACCTTC
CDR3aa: CASSSLLVHRGGYGYTF

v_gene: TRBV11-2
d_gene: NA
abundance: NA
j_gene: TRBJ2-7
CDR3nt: TGTGCCAGCACCAAATATGCGGCGGAGGGGGCACTTATCTACGAGCAGTACTTC
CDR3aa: CASTKYAAEGALIYEQYF

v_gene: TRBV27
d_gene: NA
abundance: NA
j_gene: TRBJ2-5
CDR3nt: TGTGCCAGCAGCTTAGATGACGGAGAAGAGACCCAGTACTTC
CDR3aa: CASSLDDGEETQYF

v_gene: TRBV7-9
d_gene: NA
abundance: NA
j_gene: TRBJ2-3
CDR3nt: TGTGCCAGTCTCTCCTTCGGGACAGATACGCAGTATTTT
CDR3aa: CASLSFGTDTQYF

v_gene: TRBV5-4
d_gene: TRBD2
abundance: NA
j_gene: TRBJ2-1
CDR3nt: TGTGCCAGCAGCTTGGGCGGGAGCTCCTACAATGAGCAGTTCTTC
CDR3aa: CASSLGGSSYNEQFF

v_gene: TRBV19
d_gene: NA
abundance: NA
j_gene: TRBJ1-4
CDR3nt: TGTGCCAGTAGACCAGGACAGCGCCATAATGAAAAACTGTTTTTT
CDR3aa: CASRPGQRHNEKLFF

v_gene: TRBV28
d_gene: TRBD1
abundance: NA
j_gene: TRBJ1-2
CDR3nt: TGTGCCAGCAGCGGCAGGGGGCGAGAAGGCTACACCTTC
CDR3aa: CASSGRGREGYTF

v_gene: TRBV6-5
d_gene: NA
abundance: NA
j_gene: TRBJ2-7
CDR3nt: TGTGCCAGCAGACCCTCAAGAACCTACGAGCAGTACTTC
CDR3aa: CASRPSRTYEQYF

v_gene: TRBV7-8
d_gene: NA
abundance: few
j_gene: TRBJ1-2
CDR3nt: TGTGCCAGCAGCTTAGAGCGGGGGGGCTATGGCTACACCTTC
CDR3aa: CASSLERGGYGYTF

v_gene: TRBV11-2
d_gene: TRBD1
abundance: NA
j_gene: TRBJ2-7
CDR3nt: TGTGCCAGCAGCTTAAGTTCAGGACAGGTTTACGAGCAGTACTTC
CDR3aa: CASSLSSGQVYEQYF

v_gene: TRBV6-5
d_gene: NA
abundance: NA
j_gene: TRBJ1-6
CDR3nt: TGTGCCAGCAGGCGACAGAATAATTCACCCCTCCACTTT
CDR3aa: CASRRQNNSPLHF

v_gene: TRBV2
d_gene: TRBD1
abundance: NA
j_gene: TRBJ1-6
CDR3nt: TGTGCCAGCAGGGGGACAGAGAATTCACCCCTCCACTTT
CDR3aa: CASRGTENSPLHF

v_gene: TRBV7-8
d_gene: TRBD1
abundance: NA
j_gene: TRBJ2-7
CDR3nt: TGTGCCAGCAGTCTGAGGACAGGCTCCTACGAGCAGTACTTC
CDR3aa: CASSLRTGSYEQYF

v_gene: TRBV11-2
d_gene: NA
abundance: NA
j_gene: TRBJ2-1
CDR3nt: TGTGCCAGCAGCTTGCTGAGGTACAATGAGCAGTTCTTC
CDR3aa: CASSLLRYNEQFF

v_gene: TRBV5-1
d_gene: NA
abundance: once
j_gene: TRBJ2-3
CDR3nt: TGCGCCAGCAGTCCCGCAGGTGACGATACGCAGTATTTT
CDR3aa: CASSPAGDDTQYF

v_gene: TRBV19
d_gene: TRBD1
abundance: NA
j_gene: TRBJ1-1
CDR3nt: TGTGCCAGTAGTACTCAGACAGGGATGAACACTGAAGCTTTCTTT
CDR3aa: CASSTQTGMNTEAFF